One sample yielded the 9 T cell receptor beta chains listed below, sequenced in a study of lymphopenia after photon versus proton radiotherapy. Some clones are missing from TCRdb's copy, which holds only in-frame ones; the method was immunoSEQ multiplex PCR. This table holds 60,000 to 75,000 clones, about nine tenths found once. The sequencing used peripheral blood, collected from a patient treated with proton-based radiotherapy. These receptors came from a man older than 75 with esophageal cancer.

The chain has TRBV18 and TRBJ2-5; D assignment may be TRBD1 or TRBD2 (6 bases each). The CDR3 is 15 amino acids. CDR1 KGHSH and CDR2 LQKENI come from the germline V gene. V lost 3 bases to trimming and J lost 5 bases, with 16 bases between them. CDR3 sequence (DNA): TGTGCCAGCTCACCTCCGGTGGGGGGCGGTGAGACCCAGTACTTC. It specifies CASSPPVGGGETQYF. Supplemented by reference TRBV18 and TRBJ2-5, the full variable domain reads NAGVMQNPRHLVRRRGQEARLRCSPMKGHSHVYWYRQLPEEGLKFMVYLQKENIIDESGMPKERFSAEFPKEGPSILRIQQVVRGDSAAYFCASSPPVGGGETQYFGPGTRLLVL.

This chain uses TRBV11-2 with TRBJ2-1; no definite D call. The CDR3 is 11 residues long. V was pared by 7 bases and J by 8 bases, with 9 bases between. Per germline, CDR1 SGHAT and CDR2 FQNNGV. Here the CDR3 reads CASTTADEQFF. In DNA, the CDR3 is TGTGCCAGCACCACGGCGGATGAGCAGTTCTTC.

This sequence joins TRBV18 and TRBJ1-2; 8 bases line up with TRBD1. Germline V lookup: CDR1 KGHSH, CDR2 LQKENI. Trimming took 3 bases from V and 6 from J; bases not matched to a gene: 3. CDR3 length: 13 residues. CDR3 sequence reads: CASSPTGGDGYTF. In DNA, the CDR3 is TGTGCCAGCTCACCCACAGGGGGGGATGGCTACACCTTC.

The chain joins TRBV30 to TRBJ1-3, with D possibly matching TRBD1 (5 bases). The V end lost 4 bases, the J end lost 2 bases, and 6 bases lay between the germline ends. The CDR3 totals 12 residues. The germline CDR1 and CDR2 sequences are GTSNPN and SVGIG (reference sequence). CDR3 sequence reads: CAWKQAGNTIYF. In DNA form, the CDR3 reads TGTGCCTGGAAACAGGCTGGAAACACCATATATTTT.

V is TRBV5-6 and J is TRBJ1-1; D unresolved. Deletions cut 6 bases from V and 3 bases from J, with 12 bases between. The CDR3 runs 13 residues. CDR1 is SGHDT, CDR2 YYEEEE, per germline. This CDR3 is CASNDWEDTEAFF. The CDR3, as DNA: TGTGCCAGCAACGACTGGGAGGACACTGAAGCTTTCTTT.

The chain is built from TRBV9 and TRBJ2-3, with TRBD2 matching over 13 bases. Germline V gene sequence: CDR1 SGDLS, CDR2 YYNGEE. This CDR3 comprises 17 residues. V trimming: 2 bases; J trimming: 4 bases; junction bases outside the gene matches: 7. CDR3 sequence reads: CASSVSPTSGRADTQYF. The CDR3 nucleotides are TGTGCCAGCAGCGTTTCCCCCACTAGCGGGAGGGCAGATACGCAGTATTTT.

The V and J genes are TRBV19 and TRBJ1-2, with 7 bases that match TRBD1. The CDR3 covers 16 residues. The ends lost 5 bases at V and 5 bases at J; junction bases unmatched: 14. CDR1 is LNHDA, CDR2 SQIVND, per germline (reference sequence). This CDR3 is CASSETGRGAGYGYTF. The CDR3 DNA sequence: TGTGCCAGTAGTGAGACGGGCAGGGGGGCAGGATATGGCTACACCTTC.

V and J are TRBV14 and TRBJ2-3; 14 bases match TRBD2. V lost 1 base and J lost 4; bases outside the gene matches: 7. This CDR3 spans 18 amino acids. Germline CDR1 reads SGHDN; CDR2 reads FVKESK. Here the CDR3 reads CASSQGFPGLAGADTQYF. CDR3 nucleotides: TGTGCCAGCAGCCAAGGGTTTCCGGGACTAGCGGGAGCAGATACGCAGTATTTT.

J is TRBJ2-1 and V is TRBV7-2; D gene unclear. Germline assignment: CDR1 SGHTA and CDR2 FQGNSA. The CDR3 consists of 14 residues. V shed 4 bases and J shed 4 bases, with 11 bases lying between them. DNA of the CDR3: TGTGCCAGCAGCTCCTCGACGGGTTACAATGAGCAGTTCTTC. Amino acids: CASSSSTGYNEQFF.